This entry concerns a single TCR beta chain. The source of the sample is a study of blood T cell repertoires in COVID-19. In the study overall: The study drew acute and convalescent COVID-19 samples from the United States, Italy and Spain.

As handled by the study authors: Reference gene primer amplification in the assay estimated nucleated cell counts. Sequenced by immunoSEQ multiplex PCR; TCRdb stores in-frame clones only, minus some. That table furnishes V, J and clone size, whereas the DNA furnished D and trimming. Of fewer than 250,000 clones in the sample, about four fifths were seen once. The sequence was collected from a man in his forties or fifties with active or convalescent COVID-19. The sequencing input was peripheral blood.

CDR3 region: CASSLRGGPNGNTIYF. The DNA of the CDR3 is TGTGCCAGCTCACTCCGTGGAGGGCCAAATGGAAACACCATATATTTT. The chain joins TRBV18 to TRBJ1-3, with unresolved D. Germline values: CDR1 KGHSH, CDR2 LQKENI. The CDR3 totals 16 residues. The V and J ends lost 4 bases and 3 bases respectively, with 16 bases between them.